The sequence of this T cell receptor beta chain was determined in a study of T cell repertoires and leukemia-associated antigens. About the study: About 16.1 million effective reads came from all samples combined.

Via MiXCR, TCRdb re-called the 5' RACE reads, giving one row per CDR3 protein. Among 9,800 or so distinct CDR3 sequences listed, about 40% were seen once. This clonotype has at least ten counts. Its specificity is not known. Germline CDR1 SQVTM, CDR2 ANQGSEA. The CDR3 covers 15 residues. Trimming removed 8 bases from V and 2 bases from J, with 20 bases in between. Study-level results: V, J, VDJ and CDR3 counts did not differ significantly among groups.

This receptor was taken from a female donor in good health. The V call is TRBV29-1, the J call TRBJ2-3; possibly TRBD2 for D (5 bases). Sample: CD3+ T cells sorted from blood and cultured. The CDR3 DNA sequence: TGCAGCATACCCCCGGCGGGCGGAGCCACAGATACGCAGTATTTT. Amino acids: CSIPPAGGATDTQYF.